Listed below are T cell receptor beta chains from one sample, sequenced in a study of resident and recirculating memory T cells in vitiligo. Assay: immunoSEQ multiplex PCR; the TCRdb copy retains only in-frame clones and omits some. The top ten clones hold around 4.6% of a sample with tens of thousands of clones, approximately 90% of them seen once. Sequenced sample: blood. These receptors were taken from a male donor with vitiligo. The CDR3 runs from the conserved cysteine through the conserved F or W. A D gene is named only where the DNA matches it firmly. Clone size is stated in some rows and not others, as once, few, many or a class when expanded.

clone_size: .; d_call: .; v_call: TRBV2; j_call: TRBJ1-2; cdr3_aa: CASSEAYGYTF; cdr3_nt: TGTGCCAGCAGTGAGGCCTATGGCTACACCTTC
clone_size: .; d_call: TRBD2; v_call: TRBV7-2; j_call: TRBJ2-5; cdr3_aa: CASSLVGGGETQYF; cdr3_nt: TGTGCCAGCAGCTTAGTCGGGGGGGGTGAGACCCAGTACTTC
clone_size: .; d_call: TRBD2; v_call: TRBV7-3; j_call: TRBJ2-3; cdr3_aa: CASSPGLAGRSTDTQYF; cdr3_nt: TGTGCCAGCAGCCCGGGACTAGCGGGGAGGAGCACAGATACGCAGTATTTT
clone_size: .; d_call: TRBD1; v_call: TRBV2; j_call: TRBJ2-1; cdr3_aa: CASTEAPETGGNEQFF; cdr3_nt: TGTGCCAGTACTGAGGCTCCTGAGACAGGGGGCAATGAGCAGTTCTTC
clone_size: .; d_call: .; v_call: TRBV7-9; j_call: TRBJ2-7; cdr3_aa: CASSPRQSYEQYF; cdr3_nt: TGTGCCAGCAGCCCCCGACAGTCGTACGAGCAGTACTTC
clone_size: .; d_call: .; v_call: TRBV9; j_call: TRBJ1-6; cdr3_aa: CASSVDQGPNSPLHF; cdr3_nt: TGTGCCAGCAGCGTAGATCAGGGCCCCAATTCACCCCTCCACTTT
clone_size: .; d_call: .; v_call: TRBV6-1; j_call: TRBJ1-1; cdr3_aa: CASSSHRVNTEAFF; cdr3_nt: TGTGCCAGCAGTAGCCACAGGGTCAACACTGAAGCTTTCTTT
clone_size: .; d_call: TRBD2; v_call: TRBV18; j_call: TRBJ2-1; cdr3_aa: CASSPLGGGAAYNEQFF; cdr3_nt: TGTGCCAGCTCACCATTAGGCGGGGGGGCGGCCTACAATGAGCAGTTCTTC
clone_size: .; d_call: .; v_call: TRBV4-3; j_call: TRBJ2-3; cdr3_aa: CASSQDGGGPDTQYF; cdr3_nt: TGCGCCAGCAGCCAAGATGGGGGGGGCCCAGATACGCAGTATTTT
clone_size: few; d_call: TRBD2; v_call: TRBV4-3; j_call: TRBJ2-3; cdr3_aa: CASSQASGGADTQYF; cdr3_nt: TGCGCCAGCAGCCAAGCTAGCGGGGGGGCAGATACGCAGTATTTT
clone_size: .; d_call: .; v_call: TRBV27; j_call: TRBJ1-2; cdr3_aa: CASAVIQGSGNYGYTF; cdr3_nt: TGTGCCAGTGCTGTTATCCAGGGGTCGGGTAACTATGGCTACACCTTC
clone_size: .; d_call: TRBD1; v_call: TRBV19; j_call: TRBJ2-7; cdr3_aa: CASSMGTGAYEQYF; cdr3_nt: TGTGCCAGTAGTATGGGGACAGGTGCCTACGAGCAGTACTTC
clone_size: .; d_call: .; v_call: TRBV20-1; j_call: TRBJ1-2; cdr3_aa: CSAREGTGYTF; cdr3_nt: TGCAGTGCTAGAGAAGGGACAGGCTACACCTTC
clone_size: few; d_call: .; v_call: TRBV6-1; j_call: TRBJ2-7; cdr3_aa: CASGRDWTYEQYF; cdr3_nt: TGTGCCAGCGGCCGGGACTGGACCTACGAGCAGTACTTC
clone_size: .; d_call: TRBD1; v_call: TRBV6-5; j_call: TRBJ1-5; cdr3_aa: CASSRDRYSNQPQHF; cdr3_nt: TGTGCCAGCAGTCGGGACAGATATAGCAATCAGCCCCAGCATTTT
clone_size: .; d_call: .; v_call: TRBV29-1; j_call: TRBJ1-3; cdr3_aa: CSVAVGGYSGNTIYF; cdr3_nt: TGCAGCGTTGCTGTCGGGGGTTACTCTGGAAACACCATATATTTT
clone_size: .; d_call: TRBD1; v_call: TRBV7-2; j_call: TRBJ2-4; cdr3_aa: CASSLGGGAGNIQYF; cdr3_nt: TGTGCCAGCAGCTTAGGAGGGGGCGCCGGCAACATTCAGTACTTC
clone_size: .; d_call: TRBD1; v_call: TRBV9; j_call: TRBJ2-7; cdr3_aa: CASSGRTGNSYEQYF; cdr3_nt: TGTGCCAGCAGCGGCCGGACAGGGAATTCCTACGAGCAGTACTTC
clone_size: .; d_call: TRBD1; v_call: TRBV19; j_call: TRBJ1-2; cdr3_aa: CASSIYRTGGIDGYTF; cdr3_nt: TGTGCCAGTAGTATATATCGGACAGGGGGAATCGATGGCTACACCTTC
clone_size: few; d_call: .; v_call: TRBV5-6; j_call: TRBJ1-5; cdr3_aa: CASRPSTSNQPQHF; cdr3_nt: TGTGCCAGCAGGCCGAGTACGAGCAATCAGCCCCAGCATTTT
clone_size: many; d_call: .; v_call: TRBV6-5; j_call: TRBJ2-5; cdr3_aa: CASSGQPQETQYF; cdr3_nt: TGTGCCAGCAGTGGACAGCCCCAAGAGACCCAGTACTTC
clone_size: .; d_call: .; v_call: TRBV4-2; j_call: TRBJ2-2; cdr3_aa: CASSQGSGSSTGELFF; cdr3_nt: TGTGCCAGCAGCCAAGGTTCAGGTTCGAGCACCGGGGAGCTGTTTTTT
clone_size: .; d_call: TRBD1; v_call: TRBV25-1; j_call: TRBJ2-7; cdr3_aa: CASSEGTASSYEQYF; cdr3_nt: TGTGCCAGCAGTGAAGGGACAGCGAGCTCCTACGAGCAGTACTTC
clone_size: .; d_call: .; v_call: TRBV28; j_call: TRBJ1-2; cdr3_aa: CASSLRSLGTAVGVGYGYTF; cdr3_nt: TGTGCCAGCAGCCTCAGGTCCCTCGGGACTGCCGTGGGGGTTGGGTATGGCTACACCTTC
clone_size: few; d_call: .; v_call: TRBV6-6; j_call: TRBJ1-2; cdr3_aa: CASRMTIDGYTF; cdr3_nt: TGTGCCAGCAGGATGACTATCGATGGCTACACCTTC
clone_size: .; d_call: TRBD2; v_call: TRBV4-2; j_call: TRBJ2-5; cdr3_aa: CASSPRTSGDVTQYF; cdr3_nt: TGTGCCAGCAGCCCGAGGACTAGCGGGGACGTGACCCAGTACTTC
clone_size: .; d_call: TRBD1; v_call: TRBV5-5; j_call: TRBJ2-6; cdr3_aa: CASSGGGTGPLIGANVLTF; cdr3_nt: TGTGCCAGCAGCGGGGGTGGGACAGGGCCCCTGATTGGGGCCAACGTCCTGACTTTC
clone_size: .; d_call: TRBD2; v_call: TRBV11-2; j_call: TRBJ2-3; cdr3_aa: CASSLDRRGTQYF; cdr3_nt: TGTGCCAGCAGCTTAGATCGGCGGGGGACGCAGTATTTT
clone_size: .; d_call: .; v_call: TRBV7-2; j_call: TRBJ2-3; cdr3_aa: CASSLGEQGGTDTQYF; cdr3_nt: TGTGCCAGCAGCTTAGGTGAACAGGGAGGCACAGATACGCAGTATTTT